This TCR beta chain appears in the sequencing data of a study of neoadjuvant anti-PD-1 for oral cavity cancer. The wider study: Patients without progression got a fourth dose around day 43.

This clone came up a few times. The antigen is unknown. Points from the study as a whole: Treg/Th17 ratio rose with pretreatment blood and fell with post-treatment tumor TCRbeta clonality. Post-treatment tumors with larger preexisting clones showed more shrinkage.

The trim removed 5 bases at V and 4 bases at J, leaving 10 bases unmatched. Per the germline V gene, CDR1 is PRHDT and CDR2 is FYEKMQ (reference sequence). This CDR3 has 16 residues. Most tumor samples had approximately 4.6 ug input DNA in two replicates. Measured with immunoSEQ multiplex PCR; TCRdb has only the in-frame clones, and not every one. Of more than 30,000 clones listed, around 38% are singletons. Time point indicated: after neoadjuvant nivolumab, at surgical resection. The material sequenced was tumor tissue, taken after nivolumab (anti-PD-1) treatment. The receptor was isolated from a person aged 35-79 years with oral cavity squamous cell carcinoma. This chain joins TRBV13 and TRBJ1-3, with 8 bases fitting TRBD1. CDR3 bases: TGTGCCAGCAGCATCTACCACTGGACAGGGGGAAACACCATATATTTT. This codes for CASSIYHWTGGNTIYF. The variable domain in full, with the rest retrieved from reference TRBV13 and TRBJ1-3, is AAGVIQSPRHLIKEKRETATLKCYPIPRHDTVYWYQQGPGQDPQFLISFYEKMQSDKGSIPDRFSAQQFSDYHSELNMSSLELGDSALYFCASSIYHWTGGNTIYFGEGSWLTVV.